These 29 T cell receptor beta chains came from one sample sequenced in a study of T cells in Graves' hyperthyroidism and ophthalmopathy. Researchers amplified the TCR beta CDR3 regions from RNA transcripts. Carried out on the TCR CDR3, a first-round RT-PCR used the HTBI primer set. TCRdb fed the multiplex PCR reads into MiXCR, producing one record per CDR3 protein. The top ten clones hold about 16% of a sample with roughly 660,000 distinct CDR3 sequences, approximately 15% of them seen once. The specimen was blood. Every receptor here comes from a man aged 45-65 years with Graves' hyperthyroidism.

Turning to this clonotype: The junction shows a germline mismatch at one end, possibly a read error. The chain carries TRBV11-2 and TRBJ1-1, with D possibly matching TRBD1 (5 bases). Germline CDR1 reads SGHAT; CDR2 reads FQNNGV. The CDR3 loop spans 13 amino acids. CDR3 region: CASSLDLGARAFF. The CDR3 DNA reads TGTGCCAGCAGCCTAGATCTCGGGGCGAGGGCTTTCTTT.

Note on this clonotype: A much larger clone sits a single nucleotide away, making a read error possible. The chain has TRBV29-1 and TRBJ1-3; the match to TRBD1 covers 8 bases. CDR3 length: 16 residues. CDR1 SQVTM and CDR2 ANQGSEA come from the germline V gene. Here the CDR3 DNA reads TGCAGCGTTGGCGGAGGACAGGGACGCTCTGGAAACACCATATGTTTT. Translation gives CSVGGGQGRSGNTICF. Looking up the rest from reference TRBV29-1 and TRBJ1-3 gives the full variable domain: SAVISQKPSRDICQRGTSLTIQCQVDSQVTMMFWYRQQPGQSLTLIATANQGSEATYESGFVIDKFPISRPNLTFSTLTVSNMSPEDSSIYLCSVGGGQGRSGNTICFGEGSWLTVV.

This clonotype was counted only a few times. The rearrangement links TRBV5-1 to TRBJ1-5; D perhaps matches TRBD1 (6 bases). The CDR3 spans 14 residues. V lost 4 bases and J lost 7, with 15 bases in between. Per the germline V gene, CDR1 is SGHRS and CDR2 is YFSETQ. The CDR3 region is CASSPGGGGQPQHF. The CDR3 coding sequence is TGCGCCAGCAGCCCGGGGGGGGGCGGACAGCCCCAGCATTTT.

This clonotype came up many times. The J gene is TRBJ1-2, the V gene TRBV19, with 11 nucleotides matching TRBD1. The CDR3 extends over 16 amino acids. Germline values: CDR1 LNHDA, CDR2 SQIVND (reference sequence). V dropped 6 bases and J dropped 4; count of bases not matched to a gene: 10. CDR3 nucleotides: TGTGCCAGTAGAGGCGGCGGGACAGGGGGGAGCTATGGCTACACCTTC. Protein sequence: CASRGGGTGGSYGYTF. The whole variable domain, remainder taken from reference TRBV19 and TRBJ1-2, is DGGITQSPKYLFRKEGQNVTLSCEQNLNHDAMYWYRQDPGQGLRLIYYSQIVNDFQKGDIAEGYSVSREKKESFPLTVTSAQKNPTAFYLCASRGGGTGGSYGYTFGSGTRLTVV.

This clonotype has at least ten counts. This chain uses TRBV9 with TRBJ2-2; 11 bases agree with TRBD2. The germline V gene has CDR1 SGDLS and CDR2 YYNGEE. Trimming took 1 base from V and 0 from J; bases not matched to a gene: 2. CDR3 length equals 17 residues. CDR3 sequence: CASSVSLAGANTGELFF. The CDR3 DNA is TGTGCCAGCAGCGTATCACTAGCGGGGGCGAACACCGGGGAGCTGTTTTTT.

This clonotype showed up many times. The chain couples TRBV29-1 to TRBJ2-2; weak D call: TRBD2 (6 bases). This CDR3 is 12 amino acids long. Deletions cut 7 bases from V and 0 bases from J, with 6 bases between. The germline CDR1 and CDR2 sequences are SQVTM and ANQGSEA. The CDR3 nucleotides are TGCAGCGGGGACTCGAACACCGGGGAGCTGTTTTTT. Translated: CSGDSNTGELFF.

This clonotype was detected a few times. The rearrangement links TRBV2 to TRBJ1-3, with 7 bases lining up with TRBD1. In germline, CDR1 is SNHLY, CDR2 FYNNEI. The CDR3 contains 15 residues. Trimming at V came to 2 bases and at J to 0 bases, leaving 1 base not matched to a gene. CDR3 nucleotide sequence: TGTGCCAGCAGTGAACAGGGGGTCTCTGGAAACACCATATATTTT. Translation gives CASSEQGVSGNTIYF.

The sample holds many counts of this clonotype. V gene TRBV7-3 combines with J gene TRBJ2-1; D remains ambiguous. Germline-derived CDR1 and CDR2 are SGHTA and FQGTGA. Trimming removed 5 bases at V and 0 bases at J, with 14 bases between. This CDR3 is 16 amino acids long. CDR3: CASSPQTASSYNEQFF. In DNA form, the CDR3 reads TGTGCCAGCAGCCCTCAGACTGCTAGCTCCTACAATGAGCAGTTCTTC.

This clonotype was seen many times. The chain recombines TRBV9 with TRBJ2-5; D not resolved. V lost 0 bases to trimming and J lost 1 base, with 10 bases between them. This CDR3 region has 15 residues. Germline V gene data show CDR1 as SGDLS and CDR2 as YYNGEE. This chain's CDR3 is CASSVGKATQETQYF. The DNA for the CDR3 is TGTGCCAGCAGCGTAGGAAAGGCGACCCAAGAGACCCAGTACTTC.

Ten or more counts support this clonotype. The chain carries TRBV28 and TRBJ2-7; a possible D gene is TRBD1 (6 bases). The CDR3 is made up of 13 amino acids. Germline V gives CDR1 MDHEN, CDR2 SYDVKM. V was clipped by 5 bases and J by 7 bases, with 15 bases between them. CDR3 sequence: CASSVDRAREQYF. Here the CDR3 DNA reads TGTGCCAGCAGTGTGGACAGAGCGAGGGAGCAGTACTTC.

This clonotype has a count of ten or more. The chain recombines TRBV28 with TRBJ1-1, with 8 bases fitting TRBD1. Germline CDR1 MDHEN, CDR2 SYDVKM. Trimming removed 2 bases from V and 5 bases from J; junction bases left unmatched: 7. The CDR3 runs 15 residues. The CDR3 DNA reads as TGTGCCAGCAGTTTAGTCCCAGGGGGCTGGACTGAAGCTTTCTTT. Encoded protein: CASSLVPGGWTEAFF.

This clonotype was recorded many times. The chain links TRBV28 to TRBJ2-7; the D gene is possibly TRBD2 (6 bases). Germline V gives CDR1 MDHEN, CDR2 SYDVKM. The germline V and J ends were trimmed by 6 bases and 3 bases, with 21 bases remaining between them. The CDR3 has 16 amino acids. The CDR3 DNA sequence: TGTGCCAGCAGCCCCCCCGTTGTCGGGAGTCACTACGAGCAGTACTTC. Translated, it gives CASSPPVVGSHYEQYF.

For this clonotype: A much larger clone sits a single nucleotide away, making a read error possible. As the CDR3 is not closed by the conserved phenylalanine or tryptophan, this likely results from a read error. The gene calls are TRBV20-1 and TRBJ2-1; 10 nucleotides match TRBD2. The J segment lost 3 bases and the V segment lost 0 bases, leaving 2 bases of the junction unmatched. The CDR3 has 15 residues. Looked up from germline, CDR1 is DFQATT and CDR2 is SNEGSKA (reference sequence). The CDR3 bases are TGCAGTGCTAGAGAAGCGGGAGGGGGCTACAATGAGCAGTTCGTC. It translates to CSAREAGGGYNEQFV.

This clonotype was counted many times. CDR3 nucleotides: TGCAGTGCTAGAGGTGGGGGGACGGCACGAGCTTTCTTT. It codes for CSARGGGTARAFF. The chain combines TRBV20-1 with TRBJ1-1; a possible D gene is TRBD1 (5 bases). Trimming removed 1 base from V and 10 bases from J, with 16 bases in between. CDR1 and CDR2 from the germline V gene are DFQATT and SNEGSKA (reference sequence). The CDR3 is 13 amino acids.

The rearrangement joins TRBV7-2 to TRBJ2-2; D call uncertain. V lost 3 bases to trimming and J lost 7 bases, with 6 bases between them. Germline V lookup: CDR1 SGHTA, CDR2 FQGNSA. The CDR3 is made up of 12 amino acids. The CDR3 sequence is CASSFLYGELFF. In DNA, the CDR3 is TGTGCCAGCAGCTTTCTTTACGGGGAGCTGTTTTTT.

This chain uses TRBV29-1 with TRBJ2-1; TRBD2 agrees at 13 bases. After removal of 1 base from V and 6 bases from J, the junction contained 15 bases not matched to a gene. The CDR3 length is 19 residues. Germline V gene data show CDR1 as SQVTM and CDR2 as ANQGSEA. DNA of the CDR3: TGCAGCGTTGAAGCCCCTACTAGCGGGAGGGCCCTCTTAGCCAATGAGCAGTTCTTC. It specifies CSVEAPTSGRALLANEQFF.

This clonotype has at least ten counts. The chain joins TRBV3-1 to TRBJ2-7; TRBD2 aligns across 13 bases. The CDR3 consists of 15 residues. CDR1 and CDR2 from the germline V gene are LGHDT and YNNKEL (reference sequence). J lost 5 bases, V lost 4 bases, and 5 bases had no gene match. In DNA, the CDR3 is TGTGCCAGCAGCCCACTAGCGGGAGGGCTGGACGAGCAGTACTTC. Protein: CASSPLAGGLDEQYF.

This clonotype has just one count. The chain is built from TRBV7-2 and TRBJ2-1; D perhaps matches TRBD2 (6 bases). There are 17 residues in the CDR3. In germline, CDR1 is SGHTA, CDR2 FQGNSA. V shed 0 bases and J shed 5 bases, with 17 bases lying between them. The CDR3 DNA reads as TGTGCCAGCAGCTTAGCCCCCACTAGCCTCCTTCACAATGAGCAGTTCTTC. This sequence encodes CASSLAPTSLLHNEQFF.

There are many counts of this clonotype. V gene TRBV25-1 combines with J gene TRBJ2-7; 7 nucleotides align to TRBD2. This CDR3 is 15 amino acids long. CDR1 and CDR2 (germline): MGHDK, SYGVNS. The ends lost 3 bases at V and 2 bases at J; junction bases unmatched: 7. CDR3 DNA: TGTGCCAGCAGTGATTACTCGGGAGGAACCTACGAGCAGTACTTC. Translating gives CASSDYSGGTYEQYF.

This CDR3 reads CASSGSGGGTEAFF. For the CDR3, the DNA is TGCGCCAGCAGCGGATCAGGGGGCGGCACTGAAGCTTTCTTT. The chain uses TRBV5-1 and TRBJ1-1; TRBD1 matches 8 bases. CDR3 length: 14 residues. Per germline, CDR1 SGHRS and CDR2 YFSETQ. V shed 4 bases, J shed 4 bases, and the junction held 6 bases outside the gene matches.

The CDR3 DNA reads TGTGCCAGCAGAGCTCAGGGGAGAGGCACTGAAGCTTTCTTT. Amino acids: CASRAQGRGTEAFF. V gene TRBV12-3 or TRBV12-4 combines with J gene TRBJ1-1; TRBD1 is a possible D gene (6 bases). The CDR3 spans 14 residues. Trimming stripped 6 bases from V and 4 bases from J, with 15 bases between.

This clonotype was seen ten or more times. The chain employs TRBV11-3 and TRBJ2-1; TRBD2 aligns across 13 bases. The trim removed 5 bases at V and 3 bases at J, leaving 4 bases unmatched. The CDR3 is 16 residues long. CDR1 is SGHNT, CDR2 YENEEA, per germline. The CDR3 DNA reads TGTGCCAGCAGCAGACGGACTAGCGGGAGCTACAATGAGCAGTTCTTC. This translates into CASSRRTSGSYNEQFF.

This clonotype was recorded many times. This chain connects TRBV18 to TRBJ2-5; tentative D call: TRBD2 (5 bases). This CDR3 region has 15 residues. Germline values: CDR1 KGHSH, CDR2 LQKENI. With 6 bases removed from V and 0 bases from J, the gap between germline ends came to 14 bases. CDR3 residues: CASSPLAGYQETQYF. The CDR3 coding sequence is TGTGCCAGCTCCCCCTTGGCGGGCTACCAAGAGACCCAGTACTTC.

The chain recombines TRBV10-2 with TRBJ2-1, with 13 bases lining up with TRBD2. CDR3 length: 14 residues. Germline V gives CDR1 WSHSY, CDR2 SAAADI. Trimming took 9 bases from V and 7 from J; bases not matched to a gene: 6. DNA for the CDR3: TGCGCCAGTAAGGGACTAGCGGGAAAGAATGAGCAGTTCTTC. Protein sequence: CASKGLAGKNEQFF.

In its sample, this clonotype was seen many times. The chain carries TRBV2 and TRBJ2-3; 7 bases map to TRBD1. Germline lookup yields CDR1 SNHLY and CDR2 FYNNEI. The V gene end was trimmed by 6 bases and the J gene end by 3 bases; junction bases not matched to a gene: 9. The CDR3 covers 15 residues. The CDR3 DNA follows: TGTGCCAGCAGGGTAAACAGGGGTGATACAGATACGCAGTATTTT. Its translation: CASRVNRGDTDTQYF.

This clonotype was picked up many times. The chain is built from TRBV7-9 and TRBJ2-5; the match to TRBD2 covers 7 bases. The V gene end was trimmed by 2 bases and the J gene end by 4 bases; junction bases not matched to a gene: 10. This CDR3 is 16 amino acids long. From germline, CDR1 is SEHNR and CDR2 FQNEAQ (reference sequence). CDR3 coding DNA: TGTGCCAGCAGCTTAAGCTGGGGACTAATTAGAGAGACCCAGTACTTC. This translates into CASSLSWGLIRETQYF.

The chain links TRBV30 to TRBJ2-5, with D perhaps matching TRBD1 (5 bases). From germline, CDR1 is GTSNPN and CDR2 SVGIG (reference sequence). The CDR3 spans 12 residues. Trimming removed 4 bases at V and 5 bases at J, with 11 bases between. The CDR3 DNA is TGTGCCTGGACCCCAGGGCACGAGACCCAGTACTTC. As protein: CAWTPGHETQYF.

This clonotype was found a few times. The chain employs TRBV30 and TRBJ1-5; D ambiguous. The V gene lost 0 bases and the J gene lost 0 bases, with 9 bases spanning the gap. Germline loops: CDR1 GTSNPN, CDR2 SVGIG (reference sequence). This CDR3 has 15 residues. The CDR3 protein is CAWSVAGNSNQPQHF. DNA of the CDR3: TGTGCCTGGAGTGTAGCCGGGAATAGCAATCAGCCCCAGCATTTT.

There are many counts of this clonotype. The CDR3 loop reads CAWGDSSEKLFF. The CDR3, as DNA: TGTGCCTGGGGGGACAGTTCTGAAAAACTGTTTTTT. The chain recombines TRBV30 with TRBJ1-4; 7 bases fit TRBD1. The CDR3 covers 12 residues. V lost 5 bases, J lost 7 bases, and 4 bases stayed unmatched. Germline-derived CDR1 and CDR2 are GTSNPN and SVGIG (reference sequence).